This entry concerns a single T cell receptor beta chain. Just one base apart from a much larger clone, this may be a read error. These data are taken from a study of chronic HIV infection and antiretroviral therapy. MiXCR was run by TCRdb on the 5' RACE reads, yielding one entry per CDR3 protein. The sample includes 30,000 or so distinct CDR3 sequences, around 8.6% of them seen just once. The sequencing input was peripheral blood. This receptor was obtained from an adult who had HIV and had not received antiretroviral therapy, or was an uninfected healthy control (not recorded which).

The CDR3 sequence is CASSLDQGTDKQYF. The DNA for the CDR3 is TGCGCCAGCAGCTTGGACCAGGGCACAGATAAGCAGTATTTT. This chain links TRBV5-1 with TRBJ2-3, with D possibly TRBD1 on 5 matching bases. CDR1 is SGHRS and CDR2 is YFSETQ in the germline V gene. CDR3 length: 14 amino acids.